This paragraph reports one T cell receptor beta chain. This specimen belongs to a study of shared clonotypes between healthy human individuals. Germline CDR1 is GTSNPN and CDR2 is SVGIG (reference sequence). This CDR3 spans 12 amino acids. Trimming pared 3 bases from V and 5 bases from J, leaving 10 bases between. Sequencing was performed with immunoSEQ multiplex PCR; in TCRdb, only in-frame clones are kept and a portion is missing. The sample gives 1.6 million or so clones, more than 95% of which show up once; over 1% is in the top ten. Sample: naive CD4+ T cells sorted from blood. The subset is: CD45RA+ positively selected. The TCR comes from a man aged 25 to 40 in good health. V is TRBV30 and J is TRBJ1-1; no firm D call. CDR3 loop: CAWRPLRTEAFF. The CDR3 nucleotides read TGTGCCTGGAGGCCCCTGAGAACTGAAGCTTTCTTT.